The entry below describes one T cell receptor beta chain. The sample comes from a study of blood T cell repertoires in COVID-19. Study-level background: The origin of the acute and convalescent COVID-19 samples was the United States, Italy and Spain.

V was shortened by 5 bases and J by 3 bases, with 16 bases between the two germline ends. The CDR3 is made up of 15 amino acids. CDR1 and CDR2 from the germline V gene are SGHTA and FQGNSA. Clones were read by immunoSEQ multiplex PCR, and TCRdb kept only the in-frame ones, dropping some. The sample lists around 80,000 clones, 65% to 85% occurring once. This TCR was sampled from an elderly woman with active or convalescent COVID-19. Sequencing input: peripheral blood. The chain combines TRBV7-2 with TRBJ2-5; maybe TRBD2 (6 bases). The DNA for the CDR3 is TGTGCCAGCAGCCCTCGAATGGCGGGGAAAGAGACCCAGTACTTC. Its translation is CASSPRMAGKETQYF.